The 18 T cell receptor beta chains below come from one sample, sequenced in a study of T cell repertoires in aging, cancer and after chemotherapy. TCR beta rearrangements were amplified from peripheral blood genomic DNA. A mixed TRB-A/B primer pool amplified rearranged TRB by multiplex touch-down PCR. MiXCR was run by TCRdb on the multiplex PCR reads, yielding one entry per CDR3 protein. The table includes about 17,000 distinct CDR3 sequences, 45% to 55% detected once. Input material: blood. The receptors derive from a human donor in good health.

The CDR3 DNA reads TGTGCCAGCAGTGCCGGAGGCGGGGAGCTGTTTTTT. It translates to CASSAGGGELFF. The chain employs TRBV6-4 and TRBJ2-2, with D possibly matching TRBD2 (5 bases). The CDR3 is 12 residues long. Trimming pared 4 bases from V and 7 bases from J, leaving 7 bases between. CDR1 MRHNA and CDR2 SNTAGT come from the germline V gene.

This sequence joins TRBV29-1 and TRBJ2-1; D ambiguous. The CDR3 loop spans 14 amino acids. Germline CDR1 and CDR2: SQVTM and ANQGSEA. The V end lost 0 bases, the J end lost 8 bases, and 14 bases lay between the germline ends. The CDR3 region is CSVEDPNASDEQFF. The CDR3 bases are TGCAGCGTTGAAGATCCCAACGCTTCCGATGAGCAGTTCTTC.

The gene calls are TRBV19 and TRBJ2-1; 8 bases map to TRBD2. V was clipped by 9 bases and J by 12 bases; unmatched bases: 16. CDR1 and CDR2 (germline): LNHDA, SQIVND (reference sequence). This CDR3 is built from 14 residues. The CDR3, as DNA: TGTGCCAGCTGGGAACCGGGACTAGTCTCTCGGCAGTTCTTC. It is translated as CASWEPGLVSRQFF. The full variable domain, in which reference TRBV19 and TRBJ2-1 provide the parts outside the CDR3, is DGGITQSPKYLFRKEGQNVTLSCEQNLNHDAMYWYRQDPGQGLRLIYYSQIVNDFQKGDIAEGYSVSREKKESFPLTVTSAQKNPTAFYLCASWEPGLVSRQFFGPGTRLTVL.

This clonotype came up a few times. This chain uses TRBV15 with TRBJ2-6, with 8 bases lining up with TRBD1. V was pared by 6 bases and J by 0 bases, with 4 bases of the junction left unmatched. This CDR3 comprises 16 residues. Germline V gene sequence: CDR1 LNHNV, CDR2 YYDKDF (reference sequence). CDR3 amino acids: CATRRDRLSGANVLTF. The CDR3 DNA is TGTGCCACCAGACGGGACAGGCTCTCTGGGGCCAACGTCCTGACTTTC.

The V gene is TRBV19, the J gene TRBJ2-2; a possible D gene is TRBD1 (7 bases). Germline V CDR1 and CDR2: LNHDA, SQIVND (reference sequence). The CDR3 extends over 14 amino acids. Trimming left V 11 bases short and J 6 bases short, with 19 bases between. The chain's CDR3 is CAAGGTASSGELFF. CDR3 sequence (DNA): TGTGCCGCGGGCGGGACAGCCTCCTCCGGGGAGCTGTTTTTT.

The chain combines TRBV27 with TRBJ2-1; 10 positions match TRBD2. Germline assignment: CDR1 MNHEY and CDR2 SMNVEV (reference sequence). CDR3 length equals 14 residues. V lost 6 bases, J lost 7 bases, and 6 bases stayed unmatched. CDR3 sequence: CASSEGLARNEQFF. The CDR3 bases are TGTGCCAGCAGCGAGGGACTAGCGCGGAATGAGCAGTTCTTC.

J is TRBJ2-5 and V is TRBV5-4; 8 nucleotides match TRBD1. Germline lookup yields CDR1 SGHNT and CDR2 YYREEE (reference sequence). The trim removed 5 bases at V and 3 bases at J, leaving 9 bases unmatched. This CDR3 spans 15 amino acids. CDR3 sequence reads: CASSYPGTGKETQYF. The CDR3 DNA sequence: TGTGCCAGCAGTTACCCTGGGACAGGAAAAGAGACCCAGTACTTC.

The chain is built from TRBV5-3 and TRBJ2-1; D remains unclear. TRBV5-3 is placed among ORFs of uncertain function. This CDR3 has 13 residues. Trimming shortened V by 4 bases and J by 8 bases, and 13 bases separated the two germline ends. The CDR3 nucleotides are TGTGCCAGAAGCGTGATCCTCCAATATGAGCAGTTCTTC. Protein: CARSVILQYEQFF.

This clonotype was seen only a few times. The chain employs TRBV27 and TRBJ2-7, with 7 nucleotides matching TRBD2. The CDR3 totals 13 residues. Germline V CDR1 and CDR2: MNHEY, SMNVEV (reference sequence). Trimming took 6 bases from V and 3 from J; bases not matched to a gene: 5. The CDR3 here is CASSVRGDYEQYF. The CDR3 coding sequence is TGTGCCAGCAGCGTTCGGGGGGACTACGAGCAGTACTTC.

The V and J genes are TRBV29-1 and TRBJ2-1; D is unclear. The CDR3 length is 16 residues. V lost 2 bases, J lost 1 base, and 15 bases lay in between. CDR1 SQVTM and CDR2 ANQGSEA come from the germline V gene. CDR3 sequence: CSVEYLASRSYNEQFF. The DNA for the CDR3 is TGCAGCGTTGAATATTTGGCTTCCCGGTCCTACAATGAGCAGTTCTTC.

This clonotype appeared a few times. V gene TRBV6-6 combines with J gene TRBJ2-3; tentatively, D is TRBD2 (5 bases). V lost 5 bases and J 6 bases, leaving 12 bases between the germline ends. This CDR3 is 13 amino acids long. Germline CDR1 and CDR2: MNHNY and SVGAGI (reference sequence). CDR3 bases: TGTGCCAGCAGTCTCGGGGTGGGGGATACGCAGTATTTT. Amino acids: CASSLGVGDTQYF.

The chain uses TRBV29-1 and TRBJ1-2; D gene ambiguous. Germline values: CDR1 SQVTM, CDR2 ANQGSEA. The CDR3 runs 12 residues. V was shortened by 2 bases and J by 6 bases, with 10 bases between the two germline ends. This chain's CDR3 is CSVELEANGYTF. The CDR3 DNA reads TGCAGCGTTGAATTGGAAGCGAATGGCTACACCTTC.

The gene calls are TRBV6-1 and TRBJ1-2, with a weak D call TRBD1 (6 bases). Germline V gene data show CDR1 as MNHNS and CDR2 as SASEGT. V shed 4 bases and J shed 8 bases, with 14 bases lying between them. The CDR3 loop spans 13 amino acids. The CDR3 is CASSGSGARGYTF. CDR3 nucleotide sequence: TGTGCCAGCAGTGGCTCGGGGGCGAGGGGCTACACCTTC.

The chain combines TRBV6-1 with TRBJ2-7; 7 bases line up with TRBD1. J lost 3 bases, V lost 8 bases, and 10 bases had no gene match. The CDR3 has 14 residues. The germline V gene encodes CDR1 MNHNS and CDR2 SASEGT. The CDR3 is CASEKGDSYYEQYF. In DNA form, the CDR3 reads TGTGCCAGCGAAAAGGGGGACAGTTACTACGAGCAGTACTTC.

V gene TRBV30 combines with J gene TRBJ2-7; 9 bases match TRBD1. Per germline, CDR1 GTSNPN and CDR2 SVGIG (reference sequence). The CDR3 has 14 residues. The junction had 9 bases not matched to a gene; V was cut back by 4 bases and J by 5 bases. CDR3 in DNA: TGTGCCTGGACTATGGGACAGGGCGCCGACGAGCAGTACTTC. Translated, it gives CAWTMGQGADEQYF.

The CDR3 DNA follows: TGCGCCAGCAAGCTGGAATCCCCCACTCGAGGCACCGGGGAGCTGTTTTTT. It specifies CASKLESPTRGTGELFF. V and J are TRBV5-1 and TRBJ2-2; D is uncertain. The CDR3 consists of 17 residues. The germline V gene has CDR1 SGHRS and CDR2 YFSETQ. Trimming took off 6 bases at V and 4 bases at J, with 22 bases between the two ends.

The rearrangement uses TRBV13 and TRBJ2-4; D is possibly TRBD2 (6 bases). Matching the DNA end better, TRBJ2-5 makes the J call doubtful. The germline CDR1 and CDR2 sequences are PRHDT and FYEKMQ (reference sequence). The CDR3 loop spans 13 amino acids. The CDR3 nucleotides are TGTGCCAGCAGCGGGGGGAGGCAAGAGACCCAGTACTTC. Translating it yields CASSGGRQETQYF.

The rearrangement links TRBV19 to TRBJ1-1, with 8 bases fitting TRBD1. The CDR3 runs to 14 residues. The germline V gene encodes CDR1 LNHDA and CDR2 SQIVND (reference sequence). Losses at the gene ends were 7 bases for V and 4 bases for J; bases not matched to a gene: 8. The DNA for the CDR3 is TGTGCCAGTATCCCCGGACAGGGAGGCACTGAAGCTTTCTTT. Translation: CASIPGQGGTEAFF. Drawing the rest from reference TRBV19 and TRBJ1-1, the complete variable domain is DGGITQSPKYLFRKEGQNVTLSCEQNLNHDAMYWYRQDPGQGLRLIYYSQIVNDFQKGDIAEGYSVSREKKESFPLTVTSAQKNPTAFYLCASIPGQGGTEAFFGQGTRLTVV.